Included here is one T cell receptor (beta chain) sequence, with context. In making TCR cDNA, 5'RACE template switching added a universal primer site and UMIs to it. Each CDR3 protein is one row after TCRdb ran MiXCR on the 5' RACE reads. The data hold approximately 300,000 distinct CDR3 sequences, with approximately 9% observed a single time. This specimen belongs to a study of T cells after yellow fever vaccination. The material was PBMCs, obtained on the day of the first yellow fever vaccination. This TCR derives from a man in his late teens or twenties who received the YFV17D yellow fever vaccine.

CDR3: CATSEKKLFF. The CDR3 DNA sequence: TGTGCCACCAGTGAGAAGAAACTGTTTTTT. This chain links TRBV24-1 with TRBJ1-4; D gene ambiguous. The V end lost 4 bases, the J end lost 11 bases, and 4 bases lay between the germline ends. The germline CDR1 and CDR2 sequences are KGHDR and SFDVKD. The CDR3 loop spans 10 amino acids.